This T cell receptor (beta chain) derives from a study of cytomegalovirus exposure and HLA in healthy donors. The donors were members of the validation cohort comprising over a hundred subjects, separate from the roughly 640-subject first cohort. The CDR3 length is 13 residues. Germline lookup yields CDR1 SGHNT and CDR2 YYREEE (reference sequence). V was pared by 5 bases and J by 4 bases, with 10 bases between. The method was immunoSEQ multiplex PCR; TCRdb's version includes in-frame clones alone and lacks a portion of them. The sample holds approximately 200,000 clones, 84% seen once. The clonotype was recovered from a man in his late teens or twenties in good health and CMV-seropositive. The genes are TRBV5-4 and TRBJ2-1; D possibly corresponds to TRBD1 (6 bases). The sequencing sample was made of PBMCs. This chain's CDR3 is CASRYDRYNEQFF. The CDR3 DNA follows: TGTGCCAGCAGGTATGACAGGTACAATGAGCAGTTCTTC.